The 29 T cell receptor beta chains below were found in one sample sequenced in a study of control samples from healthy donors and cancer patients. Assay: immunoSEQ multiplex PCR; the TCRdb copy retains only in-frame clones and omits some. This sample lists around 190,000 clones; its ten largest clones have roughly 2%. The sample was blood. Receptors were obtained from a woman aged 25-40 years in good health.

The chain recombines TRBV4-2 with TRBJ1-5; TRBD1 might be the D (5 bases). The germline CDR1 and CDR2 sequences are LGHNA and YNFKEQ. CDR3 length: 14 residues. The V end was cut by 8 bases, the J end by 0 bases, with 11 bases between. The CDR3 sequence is CASEGSYSNQPQHF. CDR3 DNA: TGTGCCAGCGAGGGGTCCTATAGCAATCAGCCCCAGCATTTT.

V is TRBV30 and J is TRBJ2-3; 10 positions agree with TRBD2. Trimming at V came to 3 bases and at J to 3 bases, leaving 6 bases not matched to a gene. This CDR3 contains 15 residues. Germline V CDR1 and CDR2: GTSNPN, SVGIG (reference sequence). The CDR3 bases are TGTGCCTGGAGCCGGACTAGCGGAAGAACAGATACGCAGTATTTT. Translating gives CAWSRTSGRTDTQYF.

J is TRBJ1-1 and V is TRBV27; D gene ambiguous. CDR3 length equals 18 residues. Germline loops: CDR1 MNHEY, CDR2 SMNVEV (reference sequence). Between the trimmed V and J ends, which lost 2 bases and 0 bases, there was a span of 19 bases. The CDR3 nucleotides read TGTGCCAGCAGTTTAGAAGAGTTTCGTTCCTACATGAACACTGAAGCTTTCTTT. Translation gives CASSLEEFRSYMNTEAFF.

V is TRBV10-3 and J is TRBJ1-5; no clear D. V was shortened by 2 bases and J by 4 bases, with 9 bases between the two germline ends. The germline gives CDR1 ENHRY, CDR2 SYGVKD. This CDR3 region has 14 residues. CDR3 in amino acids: CAISEADWNQPQHF. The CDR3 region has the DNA TGTGCCATCAGTGAGGCTGACTGGAATCAGCCCCAGCATTTT.

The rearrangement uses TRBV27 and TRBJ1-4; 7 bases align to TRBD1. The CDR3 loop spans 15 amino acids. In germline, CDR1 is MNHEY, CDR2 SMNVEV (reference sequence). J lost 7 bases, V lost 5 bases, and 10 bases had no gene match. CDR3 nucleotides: TGTGCCAGCAGTCCGATCCAGGCAGGGGGTGAAAAACTGTTTTTT. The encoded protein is CASSPIQAGGEKLFF.

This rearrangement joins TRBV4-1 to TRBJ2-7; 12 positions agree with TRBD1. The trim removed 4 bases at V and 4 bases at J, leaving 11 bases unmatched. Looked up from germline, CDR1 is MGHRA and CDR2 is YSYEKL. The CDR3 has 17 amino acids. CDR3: CASSRTKGQGASYEQYF. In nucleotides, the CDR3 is TGCGCCAGCAGCCGTACCAAGGGACAGGGGGCTTCTTACGAGCAGTACTTC.

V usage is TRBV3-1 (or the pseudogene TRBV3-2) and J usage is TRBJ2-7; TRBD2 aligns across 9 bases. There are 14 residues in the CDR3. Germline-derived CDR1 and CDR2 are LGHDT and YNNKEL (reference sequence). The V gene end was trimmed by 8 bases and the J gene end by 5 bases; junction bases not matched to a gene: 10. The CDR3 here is CASRRGGGWNEQYF. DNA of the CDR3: TGTGCCAGCCGGCGGGGGGGCGGGTGGAACGAGCAGTACTTC.

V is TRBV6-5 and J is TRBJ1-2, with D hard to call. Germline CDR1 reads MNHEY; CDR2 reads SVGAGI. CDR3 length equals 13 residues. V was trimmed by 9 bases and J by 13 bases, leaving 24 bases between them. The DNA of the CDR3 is TGTGCCAGAACTCCAGCAATCAGTAGGAGGTCCACCTTC. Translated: CARTPAISRRSTF.

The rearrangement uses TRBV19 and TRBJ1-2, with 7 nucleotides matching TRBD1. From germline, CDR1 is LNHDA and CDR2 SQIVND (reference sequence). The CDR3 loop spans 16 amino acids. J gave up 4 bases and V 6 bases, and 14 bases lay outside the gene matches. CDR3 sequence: CASSTGTVMDLYGYTF. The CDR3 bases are TGTGCCAGTAGCACCGGGACAGTTATGGATCTCTATGGCTACACCTTC.

The CDR3 bases are TGTGCCAGCAGTTGGGGGACAGGGGGAACCGAAGCTTTCTTT. It encodes CASSWGTGGTEAFF. The J gene is TRBJ1-1, the V gene TRBV6-5; 11 positions match TRBD1. CDR3 size: 14 residues. Germline-derived CDR1 and CDR2 are MNHEY and SVGAGI. J was trimmed by 8 bases and V by 4 bases; bases with no gene match: 6.

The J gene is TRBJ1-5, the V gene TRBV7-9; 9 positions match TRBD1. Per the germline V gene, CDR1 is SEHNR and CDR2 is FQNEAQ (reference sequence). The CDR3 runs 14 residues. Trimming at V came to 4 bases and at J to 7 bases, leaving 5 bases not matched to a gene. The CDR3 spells CASSSGTGWQPQHF. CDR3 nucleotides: TGTGCCAGCAGCTCCGGGACAGGGTGGCAGCCCCAGCATTTT. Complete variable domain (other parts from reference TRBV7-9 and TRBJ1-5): DTGVSQNPRHKITKRGQNVTFRCDPISEHNRLYWYRQTLGQGPEFLTYFQNEAQLEKSRLLSDRFSAERPKGSFSTLEIQRTEQGDSAMYLCASSSGTGWQPQHFGDGTRLSIL.

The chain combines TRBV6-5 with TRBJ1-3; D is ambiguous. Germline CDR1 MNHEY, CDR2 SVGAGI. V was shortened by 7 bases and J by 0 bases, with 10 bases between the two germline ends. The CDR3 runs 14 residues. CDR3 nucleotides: TGTGCCAGCACCAGACTGAACTCTGGAAACACCATATATTTT. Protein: CASTRLNSGNTIYF.

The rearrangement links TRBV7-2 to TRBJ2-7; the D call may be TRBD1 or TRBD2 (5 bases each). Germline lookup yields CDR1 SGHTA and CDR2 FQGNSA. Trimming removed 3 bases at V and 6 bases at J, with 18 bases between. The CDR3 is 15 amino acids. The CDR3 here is CASSFSRGPLAEQYF. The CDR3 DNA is TGTGCCAGCAGCTTCAGCCGGGGCCCCCTGGCCGAGCAGTACTTC.

The CDR3 sequence: CASSLVPRDEQYF. The DNA for the CDR3 is TGCGCCAGCAGCTTGGTGCCCAGGGACGAGCAGTACTTC. The chain uses TRBV5-1 and TRBJ2-7, with D tentatively TRBD1 (5 bases). V lost 0 bases, J lost 5 bases, and 9 bases lay in between. Per the germline V gene, CDR1 is SGHRS and CDR2 is YFSETQ. This CDR3 is built from 13 residues.

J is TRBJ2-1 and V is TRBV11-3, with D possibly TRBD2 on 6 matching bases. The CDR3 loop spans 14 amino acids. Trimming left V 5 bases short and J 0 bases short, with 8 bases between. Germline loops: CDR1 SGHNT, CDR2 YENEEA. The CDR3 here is CASSHGGSYNEQFF. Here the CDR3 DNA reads TGTGCCAGCAGCCACGGGGGCTCCTACAATGAGCAGTTCTTC.

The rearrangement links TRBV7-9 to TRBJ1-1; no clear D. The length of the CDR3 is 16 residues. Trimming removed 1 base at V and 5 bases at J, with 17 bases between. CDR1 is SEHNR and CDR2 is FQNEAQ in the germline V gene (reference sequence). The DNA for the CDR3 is TGTGCCAGCAGCTTAGGGCGCGGAGACCTGAGGACTGAAGCTTTCTTT. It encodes CASSLGRGDLRTEAFF.

The CDR3 sequence is CASSPDQETQYF. CDR3 nucleotide sequence: TGTGCCAGCTCACCAGACCAAGAGACCCAGTACTTC. The chain is built from TRBV18 and TRBJ2-5; D not resolved. The CDR3 sequence is 12 residues long. The germline gives CDR1 KGHSH, CDR2 LQKENI. Trimming pared 2 bases from V and 0 bases from J, leaving 1 base between.

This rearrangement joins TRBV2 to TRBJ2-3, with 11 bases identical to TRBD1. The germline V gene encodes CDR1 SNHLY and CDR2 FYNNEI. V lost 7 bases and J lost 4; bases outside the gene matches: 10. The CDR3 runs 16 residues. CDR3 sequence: CASMGQGVSVSDTQYF. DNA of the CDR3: TGTGCCAGCATGGGACAGGGGGTGTCGGTGTCAGATACGCAGTATTTT.

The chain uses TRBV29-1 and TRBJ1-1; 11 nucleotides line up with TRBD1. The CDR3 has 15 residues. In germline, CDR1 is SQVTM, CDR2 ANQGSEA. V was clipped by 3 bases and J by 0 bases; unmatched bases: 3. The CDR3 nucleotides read TGCAGCGTTGAGGACAGGGGGCGATTGAACACTGAAGCTTTCTTT. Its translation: CSVEDRGRLNTEAFF. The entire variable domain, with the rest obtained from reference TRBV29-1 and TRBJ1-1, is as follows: SAVISQKPSRDICQRGTSLTIQCQVDSQVTMMFWYRQQPGQSLTLIATANQGSEATYESGFVIDKFPISRPNLTFSTLTVSNMSPEDSSIYLCSVEDRGRLNTEAFFGQGTRLTVV.

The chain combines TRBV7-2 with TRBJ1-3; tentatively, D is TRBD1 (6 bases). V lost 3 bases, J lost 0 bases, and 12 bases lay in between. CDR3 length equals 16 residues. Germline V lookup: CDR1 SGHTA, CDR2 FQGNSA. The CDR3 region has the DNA TGTGCCAGCAGCTTTGTTGGGACACTCTCTGGAAACACCATATATTTT. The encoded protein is CASSFVGTLSGNTIYF. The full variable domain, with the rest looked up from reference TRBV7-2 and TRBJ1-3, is GAGVSQSPSNKVTEKGKDVELRCDPISGHTALYWYRQSLGQGLEFLIYFQGNSAPDKSGLPSDRFSAERTGGSVSTLTIQRTQQEDSAVYLCASSFVGTLSGNTIYFGEGSWLTVV.

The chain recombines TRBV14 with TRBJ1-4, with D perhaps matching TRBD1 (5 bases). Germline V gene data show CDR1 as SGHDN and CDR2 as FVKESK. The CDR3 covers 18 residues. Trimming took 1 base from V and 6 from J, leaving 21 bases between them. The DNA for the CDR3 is TGTGCCAGCAGCCAAGTCCTGTTATCGGGGCGCGGGGATGAAAAACTGTTTTTT. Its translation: CASSQVLLSGRGDEKLFF.

This CDR3 reads CASSWTGGGGTEAFF. The CDR3 nucleotides are TGTGCCAGCAGTTGGACAGGGGGCGGGGGCACTGAAGCTTTCTTT. The rearrangement uses TRBV6-5 and TRBJ1-1, with 11 positions matching TRBD1. The V gene's germline CDR1 is MNHEY and CDR2 SVGAGI. CDR3 length: 15 residues. Unmatched junction bases numbered 5, after V lost 4 bases and J lost 4 bases.

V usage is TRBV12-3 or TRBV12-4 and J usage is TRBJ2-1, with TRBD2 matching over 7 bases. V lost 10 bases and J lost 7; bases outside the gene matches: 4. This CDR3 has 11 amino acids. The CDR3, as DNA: TGTGCCATTCTAGCGGTTAATGAGCAGTTCTTC. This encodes CAILAVNEQFF.

The CDR3 here is CASSDSGGAYNEQFF. CDR3 coding DNA: TGTGCCAGCAGTGACAGCGGGGGGGCCTACAATGAGCAGTTCTTC. The chain uses TRBV6-4 and TRBJ2-1; 10 bases map to TRBD2. The V gene's germline CDR1 is MRHNA and CDR2 SNTAGT. J lost 2 bases, V lost 2 bases, and 0 bases had no gene match. The CDR3 runs 15 residues.

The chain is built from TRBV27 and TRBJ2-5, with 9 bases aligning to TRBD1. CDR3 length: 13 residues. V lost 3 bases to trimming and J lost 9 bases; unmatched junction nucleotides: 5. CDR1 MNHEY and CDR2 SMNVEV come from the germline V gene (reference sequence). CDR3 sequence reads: CASSFRDREAQYF. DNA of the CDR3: TGTGCCAGCAGTTTCCGGGACAGGGAGGCCCAGTACTTC.

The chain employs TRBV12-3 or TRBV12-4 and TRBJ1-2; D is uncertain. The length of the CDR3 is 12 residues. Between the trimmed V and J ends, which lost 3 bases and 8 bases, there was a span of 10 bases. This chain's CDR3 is CASSFSVSGYTF. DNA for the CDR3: TGTGCCAGCAGTTTTTCGGTTTCGGGCTACACCTTC.

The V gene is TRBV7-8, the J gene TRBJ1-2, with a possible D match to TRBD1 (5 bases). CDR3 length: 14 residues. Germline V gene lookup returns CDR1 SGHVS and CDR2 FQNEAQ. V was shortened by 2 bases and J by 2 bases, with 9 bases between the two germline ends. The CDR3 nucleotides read TGTGCCAGCAGCTTAAACAGGCCGAACTATGGCTACACCTTC. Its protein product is CASSLNRPNYGYTF.

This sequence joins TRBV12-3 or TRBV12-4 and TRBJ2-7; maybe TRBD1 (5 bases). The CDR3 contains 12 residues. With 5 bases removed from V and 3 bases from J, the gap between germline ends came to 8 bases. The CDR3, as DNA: TGTGCCAGCAGTCGCCAGGGCTACGAGCAGTACTTC. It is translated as CASSRQGYEQYF.

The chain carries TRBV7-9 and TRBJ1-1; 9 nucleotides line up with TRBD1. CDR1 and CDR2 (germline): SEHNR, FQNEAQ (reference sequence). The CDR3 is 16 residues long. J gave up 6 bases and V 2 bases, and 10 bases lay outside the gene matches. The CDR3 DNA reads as TGTGCCAGCAGCTTAAAAACAGGGACAGGGTCCCCTGAAGCTTTCTTT. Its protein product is CASSLKTGTGSPEAFF.